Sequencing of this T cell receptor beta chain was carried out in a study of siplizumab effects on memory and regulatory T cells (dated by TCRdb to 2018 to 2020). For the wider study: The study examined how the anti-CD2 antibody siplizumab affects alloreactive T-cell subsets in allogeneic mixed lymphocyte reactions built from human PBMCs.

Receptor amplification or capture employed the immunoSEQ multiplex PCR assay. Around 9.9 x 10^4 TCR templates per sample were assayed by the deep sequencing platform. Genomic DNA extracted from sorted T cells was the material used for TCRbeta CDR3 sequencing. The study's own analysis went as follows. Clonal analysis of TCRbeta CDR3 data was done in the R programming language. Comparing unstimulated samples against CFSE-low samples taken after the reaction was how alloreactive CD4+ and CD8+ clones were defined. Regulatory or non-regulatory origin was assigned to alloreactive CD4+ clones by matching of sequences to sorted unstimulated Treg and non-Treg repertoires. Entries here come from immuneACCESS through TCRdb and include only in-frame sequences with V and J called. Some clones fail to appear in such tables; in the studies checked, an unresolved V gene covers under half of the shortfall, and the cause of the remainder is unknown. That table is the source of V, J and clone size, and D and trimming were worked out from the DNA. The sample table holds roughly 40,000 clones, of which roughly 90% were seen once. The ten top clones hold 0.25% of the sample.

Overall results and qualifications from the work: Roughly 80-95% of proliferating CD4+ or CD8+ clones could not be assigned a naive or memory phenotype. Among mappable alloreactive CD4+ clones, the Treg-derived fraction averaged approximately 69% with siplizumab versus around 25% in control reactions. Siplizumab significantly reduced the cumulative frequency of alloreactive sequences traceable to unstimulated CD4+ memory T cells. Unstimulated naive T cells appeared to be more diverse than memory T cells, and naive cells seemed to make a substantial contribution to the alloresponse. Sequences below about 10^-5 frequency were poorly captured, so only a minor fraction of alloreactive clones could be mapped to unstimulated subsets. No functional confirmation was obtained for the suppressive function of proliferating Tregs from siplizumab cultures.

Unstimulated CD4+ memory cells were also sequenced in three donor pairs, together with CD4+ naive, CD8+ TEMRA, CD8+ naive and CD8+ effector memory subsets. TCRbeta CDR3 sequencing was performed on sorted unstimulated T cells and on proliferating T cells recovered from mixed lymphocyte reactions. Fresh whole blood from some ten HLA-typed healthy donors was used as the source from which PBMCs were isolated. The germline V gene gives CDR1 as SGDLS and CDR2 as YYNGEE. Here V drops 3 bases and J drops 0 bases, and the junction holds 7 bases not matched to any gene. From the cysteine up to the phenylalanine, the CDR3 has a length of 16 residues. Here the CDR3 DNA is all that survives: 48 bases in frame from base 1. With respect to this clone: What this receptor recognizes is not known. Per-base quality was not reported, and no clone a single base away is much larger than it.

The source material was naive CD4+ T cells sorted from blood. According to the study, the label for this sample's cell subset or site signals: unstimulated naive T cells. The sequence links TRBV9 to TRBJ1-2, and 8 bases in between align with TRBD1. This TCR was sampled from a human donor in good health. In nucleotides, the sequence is TGTGCCAGCAGCGGGACAGGGACAGCTTCTAACTATGGCTACACCTTC. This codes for CASSGTGTASNYGYTF.